Listed below are T cell receptor beta chains from one sample, sequenced in a study of T cells in localized non-small cell lung cancer. Repertoires were generated with immunoSEQ multiplex PCR, while TCRdb's copy carries only in-frame clones and drops some. The table lists 30,000 to 45,000 clones, around 88% of them singletons. This material consisted of peripheral blood, taken before any cancer treatment. The receptors derive from a woman aged 40-75 years with stage I lung adenocarcinoma. Each CDR3 is given with its conserved first and last residue. The order of the fields is CDR3 protein, CDR3 DNA, clone size, D gene, V gene, J gene. A D gene is named only where the DNA matches it firmly. For some rows the clone size is stated as once, few or many, or as a class when expanded; others skip it.

CDR3 protein: CASSDIGPLGHSPLHF; CDR3 DNA: TGTGCCAGCTCAGACATCGGGCCCCTAGGACATTCACCCCTCCACTTT; clone size: -; D gene: -; V gene: TRBV18; J gene: TRBJ1-6
CDR3 protein: CASSPGTASWEQYF; CDR3 DNA: TGTGCCAGCTCACCAGGGACAGCATCCTGGGAGCAGTACTTC; clone size: -; D gene: TRBD1; V gene: TRBV18; J gene: TRBJ2-7
CDR3 protein: CASSLSTGTTGELFF; CDR3 DNA: TGCGCCAGCAGCTTGTCTACAGGAACCACCGGGGAGCTGTTTTTT; clone size: few; D gene: -; V gene: TRBV5-1; J gene: TRBJ2-2
CDR3 protein: CASSSSSGANVLTF; CDR3 DNA: TGTGCCAGCAGTTCGTCGTCTGGGGCCAACGTCCTGACTTTC; clone size: few; D gene: -; V gene: TRBV2; J gene: TRBJ2-6
CDR3 protein: CAGGLPGNYGYTF; CDR3 DNA: TGTGCCGGAGGCCTTCCGGGAAACTATGGCTACACCTTC; clone size: -; D gene: -; V gene: TRBV30; J gene: TRBJ1-2
CDR3 protein: CASSPRNTEAFF; CDR3 DNA: TGTGCCAGCTCACCCCGGAACACTGAAGCTTTCTTT; clone size: -; D gene: -; V gene: TRBV18; J gene: TRBJ1-1
CDR3 protein: CASSPFRQSNEQFF; CDR3 DNA: TGTGCCAGCAGTCCGTTTCGACAGAGCAATGAGCAGTTCTTC; clone size: -; D gene: -; V gene: TRBV27; J gene: TRBJ2-1
CDR3 protein: CASSLFGFMNTEAFF; CDR3 DNA: TGCGCCAGCAGCTTGTTTGGGTTCATGAACACTGAAGCTTTCTTT; clone size: -; D gene: -; V gene: TRBV5-1; J gene: TRBJ1-1
CDR3 protein: CASSFGSGGADTQYF; CDR3 DNA: TGTGCCAGCAGCTTTGGGTCAGGAGGAGCAGATACGCAGTATTTT; clone size: -; D gene: -; V gene: TRBV5-4; J gene: TRBJ2-3
CDR3 protein: CASSLVRGDTQYF; CDR3 DNA: TGTGCCAGCAGTTTAGTCCGCGGGGATACGCAGTATTTT; clone size: -; D gene: -; V gene: TRBV27; J gene: TRBJ2-3
CDR3 protein: CASSQDGGGLVRDTQYF; CDR3 DNA: TGCGCCAGCAGCCAAGATGGGGGGGGACTAGTTCGAGATACGCAGTATTTT; clone size: -; D gene: TRBD2; V gene: TRBV4-1; J gene: TRBJ2-3
CDR3 protein: CASSEGTRPYEQYF; CDR3 DNA: TGTGCCAGCAGTGAGGGGACTAGACCCTACGAGCAGTACTTC; clone size: -; D gene: TRBD2; V gene: TRBV6-1; J gene: TRBJ2-7
CDR3 protein: CASSLLLAGDTDTQYF; CDR3 DNA: TGTGCCAGCAGCTTGCTCTTGGCGGGGGACACAGATACGCAGTATTTT; clone size: -; D gene: TRBD2; V gene: TRBV5-4; J gene: TRBJ2-3
CDR3 protein: CASSQGQGISPLHF; CDR3 DNA: TGTGCCAGCAGCCAGGGACAGGGAATTTCACCCCTCCACTTT; clone size: -; D gene: TRBD1; V gene: TRBV7-3; J gene: TRBJ1-6
CDR3 protein: CASIPGGENTGELFF; CDR3 DNA: TGTGCCAGCATTCCGGGGGGCGAGAACACCGGGGAGCTGTTTTTT; clone size: once; D gene: -; V gene: TRBV28; J gene: TRBJ2-2
CDR3 protein: CASSHRTRNQPQHF; CDR3 DNA: TGTGCCAGCAGTCACAGAACAAGAAATCAGCCCCAGCATTTT; clone size: -; D gene: -; V gene: TRBV6-1; J gene: TRBJ1-5
CDR3 protein: CASSLVGGTYEQYF; CDR3 DNA: TGCGCCAGCAGCTTGGTAGGCGGCACCTACGAGCAGTACTTC; clone size: -; D gene: -; V gene: TRBV5-1; J gene: TRBJ2-7
CDR3 protein: CAWSSKGVLNTEAFF; CDR3 DNA: TGTGCCTGGAGTAGCAAGGGGGTTTTGAACACTGAAGCTTTCTTT; clone size: -; D gene: -; V gene: TRBV30; J gene: TRBJ1-1
CDR3 protein: CASSRGGDQPQHF; CDR3 DNA: TGTGCCAGCAGTCGGGGGGGGGATCAGCCCCAGCATTTT; clone size: -; D gene: -; V gene: TRBV6-6; J gene: TRBJ1-5
CDR3 protein: CASSLAAGTSGTDTQYF; CDR3 DNA: TGTGCCAGCAGCTTAGCGGCCGGGACTAGCGGGACAGATACGCAGTATTTT; clone size: -; D gene: TRBD2; V gene: TRBV7-9; J gene: TRBJ2-3
CDR3 protein: CASSFTGGNTEAFF; CDR3 DNA: TGTGCCAGCAGTTTCACAGGGGGGAACACTGAAGCTTTCTTT; clone size: -; D gene: TRBD1; V gene: TRBV6-5; J gene: TRBJ1-1